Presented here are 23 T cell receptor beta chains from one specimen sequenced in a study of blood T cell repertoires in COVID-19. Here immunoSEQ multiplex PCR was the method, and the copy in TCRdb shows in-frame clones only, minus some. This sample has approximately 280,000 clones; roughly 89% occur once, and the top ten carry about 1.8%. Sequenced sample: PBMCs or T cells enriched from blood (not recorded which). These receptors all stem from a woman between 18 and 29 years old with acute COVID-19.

CDR3 in amino acids: CASSLDGTGGSQPQHF. The DNA of the CDR3 is TGCGCCAGCAGCTTGGATGGGACGGGGGGAAGTCAGCCCCAGCATTTT. J is TRBJ1-5 and V is TRBV5-1; perhaps TRBD1 as D (5 bases). The ends were cut back, 0 bases at V and 6 bases at J, with 16 bases in the middle. This CDR3 is 16 amino acids long. Germline lookup yields CDR1 SGHRS and CDR2 YFSETQ.

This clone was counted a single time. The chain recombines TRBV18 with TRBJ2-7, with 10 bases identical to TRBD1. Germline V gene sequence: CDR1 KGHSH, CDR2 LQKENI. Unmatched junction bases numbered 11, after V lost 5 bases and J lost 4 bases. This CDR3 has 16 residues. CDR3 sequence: CASSSSPGQGSYEQYF. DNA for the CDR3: TGTGCCAGCTCATCAAGTCCGGGACAGGGGTCGTACGAGCAGTACTTC.

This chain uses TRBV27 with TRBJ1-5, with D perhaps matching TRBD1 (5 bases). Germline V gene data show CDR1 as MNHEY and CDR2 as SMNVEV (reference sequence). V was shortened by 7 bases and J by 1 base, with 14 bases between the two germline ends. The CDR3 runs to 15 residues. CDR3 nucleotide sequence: TGTGCCAGCATACAGGTCCGGCGGAGCAATCAGCCCCAGCATTTT. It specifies CASIQVRRSNQPQHF.

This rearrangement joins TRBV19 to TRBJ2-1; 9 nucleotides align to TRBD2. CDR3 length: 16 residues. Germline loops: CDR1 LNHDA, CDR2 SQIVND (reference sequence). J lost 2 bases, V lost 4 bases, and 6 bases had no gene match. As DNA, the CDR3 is TGTGCCAGTAGTAGGATGACTAGCGGCACCTACAATGAGCAGTTCTTC. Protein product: CASSRMTSGTYNEQFF.

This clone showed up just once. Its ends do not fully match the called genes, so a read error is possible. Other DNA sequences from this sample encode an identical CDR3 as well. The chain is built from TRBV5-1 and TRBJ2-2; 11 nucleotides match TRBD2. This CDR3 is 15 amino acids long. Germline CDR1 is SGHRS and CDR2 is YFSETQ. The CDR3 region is CASSGTSGATGELFF. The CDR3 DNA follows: TGCGCCAGCAGCGGGACTAGCGGTGCTACCGGGGAACTGTTTTTT.

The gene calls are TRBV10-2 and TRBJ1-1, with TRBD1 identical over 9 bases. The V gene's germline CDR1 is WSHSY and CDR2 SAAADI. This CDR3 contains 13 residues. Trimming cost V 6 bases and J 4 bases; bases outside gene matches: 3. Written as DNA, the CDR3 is TGCGCCAGCAGGGGACAGGGATTCACTGAAGCTTTCTTT. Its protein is CASRGQGFTEAFF.

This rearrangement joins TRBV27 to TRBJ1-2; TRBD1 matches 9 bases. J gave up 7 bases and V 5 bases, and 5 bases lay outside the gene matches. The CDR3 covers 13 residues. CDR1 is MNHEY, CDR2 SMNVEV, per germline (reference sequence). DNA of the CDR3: TGTGCCAGCAGTCTGACAGGGGGGATTGGCTACACCTTC. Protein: CASSLTGGIGYTF.

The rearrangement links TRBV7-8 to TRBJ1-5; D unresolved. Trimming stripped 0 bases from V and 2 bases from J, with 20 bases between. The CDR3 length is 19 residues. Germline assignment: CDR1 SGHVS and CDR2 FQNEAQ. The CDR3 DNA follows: TGTGCCAGCAGCTTAGCCAGGCTTGAGGGCTACGGTCGCAATCAGCCCCAGCATTTT. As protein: CASSLARLEGYGRNQPQHF.

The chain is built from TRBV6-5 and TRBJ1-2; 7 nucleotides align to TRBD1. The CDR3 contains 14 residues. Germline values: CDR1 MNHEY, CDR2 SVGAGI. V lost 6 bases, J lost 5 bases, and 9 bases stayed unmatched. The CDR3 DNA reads TGTGCCAGCAGGGGGGACAGTCGAAAGTATGGCTACACCTTC. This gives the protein CASRGDSRKYGYTF.

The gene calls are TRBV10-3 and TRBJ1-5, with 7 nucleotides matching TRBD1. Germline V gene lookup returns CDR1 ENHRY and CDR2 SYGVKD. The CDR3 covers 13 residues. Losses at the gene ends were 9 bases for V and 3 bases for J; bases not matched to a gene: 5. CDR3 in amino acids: CAIKQGNNQPQHF. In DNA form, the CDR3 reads TGTGCCATAAAACAGGGGAACAATCAGCCCCAGCATTTT.

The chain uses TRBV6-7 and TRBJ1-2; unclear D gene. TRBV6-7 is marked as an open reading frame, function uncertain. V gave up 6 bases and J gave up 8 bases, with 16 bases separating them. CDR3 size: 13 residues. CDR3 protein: CASSLPPMWGYTF. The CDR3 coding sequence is TGTGCCAGCAGCCTACCCCCTATGTGGGGCTACACCTTC.

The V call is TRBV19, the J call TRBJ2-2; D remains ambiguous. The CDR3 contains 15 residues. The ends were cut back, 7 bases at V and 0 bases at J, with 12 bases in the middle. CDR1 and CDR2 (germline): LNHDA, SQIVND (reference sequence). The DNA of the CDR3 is TGTGCCAGTAAAGTTCTGGCAGCGAACACCGGGGAGCTGTTTTTT. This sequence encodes CASKVLAANTGELFF.

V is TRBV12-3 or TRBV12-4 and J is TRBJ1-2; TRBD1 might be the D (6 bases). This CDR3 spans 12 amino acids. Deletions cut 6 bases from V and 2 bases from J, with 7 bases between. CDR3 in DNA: TGTGCCAGCAGCACAGGGAACTATGGCTACACCTTC. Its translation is CASSTGNYGYTF.

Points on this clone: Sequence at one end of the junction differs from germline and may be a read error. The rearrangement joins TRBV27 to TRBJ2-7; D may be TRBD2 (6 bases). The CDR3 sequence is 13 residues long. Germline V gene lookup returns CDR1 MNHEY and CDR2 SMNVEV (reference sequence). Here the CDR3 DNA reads TGTGCCAGCAGTTTAACGCTAGCGCAGCCTCGGGACTTC. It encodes CASSLTLAQPRDF.

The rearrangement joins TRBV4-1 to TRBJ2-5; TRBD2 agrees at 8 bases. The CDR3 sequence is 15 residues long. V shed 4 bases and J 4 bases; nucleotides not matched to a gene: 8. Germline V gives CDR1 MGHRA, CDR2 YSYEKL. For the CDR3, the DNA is TGCGCCAGCAGCCGCCTGGGACTAGTGGCAGAGACCCAGTACTTC. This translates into CASSRLGLVAETQYF.

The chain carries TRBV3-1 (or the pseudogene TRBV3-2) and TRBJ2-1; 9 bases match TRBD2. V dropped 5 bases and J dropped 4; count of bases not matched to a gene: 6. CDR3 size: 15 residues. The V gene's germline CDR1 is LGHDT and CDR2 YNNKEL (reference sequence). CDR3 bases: TGTGCCAGCAGCTTAGCGGGAGTAGGGTACAATGAGCAGTTCTTC. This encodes CASSLAGVGYNEQFF.

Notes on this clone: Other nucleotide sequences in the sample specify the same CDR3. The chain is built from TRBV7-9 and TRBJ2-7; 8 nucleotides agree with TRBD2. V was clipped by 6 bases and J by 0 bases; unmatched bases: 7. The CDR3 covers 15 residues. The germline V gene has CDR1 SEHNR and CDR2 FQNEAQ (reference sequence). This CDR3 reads CASSLERGSSYEQYF. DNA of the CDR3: TGTGCCAGCAGTTTGGAGCGGGGGAGCTCCTACGAGCAGTACTTC. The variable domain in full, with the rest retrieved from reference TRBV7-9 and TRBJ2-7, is DTGVSQNPRHKITKRGQNVTFRCDPISEHNRLYWYRQTLGQGPEFLTYFQNEAQLEKSRLLSDRFSAERPKGSFSTLEIQRTEQGDSAMYLCASSLERGSSYEQYFGPGTRLTVT.

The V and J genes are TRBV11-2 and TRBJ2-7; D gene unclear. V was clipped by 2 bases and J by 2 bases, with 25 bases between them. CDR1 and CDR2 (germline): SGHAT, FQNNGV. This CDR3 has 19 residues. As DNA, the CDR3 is TGTGCCAGCAGCTTAAAGTGGTCCCCAACCACGTGGGCCACCTACGAGCAGTACTTC. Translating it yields CASSLKWSPTTWATYEQYF.

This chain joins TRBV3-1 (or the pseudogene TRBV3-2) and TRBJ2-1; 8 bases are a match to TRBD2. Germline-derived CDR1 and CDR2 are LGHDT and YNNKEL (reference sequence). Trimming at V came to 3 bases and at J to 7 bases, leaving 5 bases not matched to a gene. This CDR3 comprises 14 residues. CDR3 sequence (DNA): TGTGCCAGCAGCCATGGGACTAGAGGGAATGAGCAGTTCTTC. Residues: CASSHGTRGNEQFF.

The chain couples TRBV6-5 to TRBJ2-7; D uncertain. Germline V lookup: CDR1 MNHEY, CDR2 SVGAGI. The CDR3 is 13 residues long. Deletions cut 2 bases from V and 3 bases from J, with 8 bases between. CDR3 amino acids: CASSYRVGYEQYF. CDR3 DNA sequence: TGTGCCAGCAGTTACCGTGTCGGCTACGAGCAGTACTTC.

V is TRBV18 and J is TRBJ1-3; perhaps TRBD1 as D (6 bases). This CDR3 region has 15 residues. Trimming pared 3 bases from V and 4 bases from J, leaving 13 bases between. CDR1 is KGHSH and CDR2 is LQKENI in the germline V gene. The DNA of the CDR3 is TGTGCCAGCTCACCGGCCGGGACACCAGGAAACACCATATATTTT. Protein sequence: CASSPAGTPGNTIYF.

CDR3 protein: CASSYMRTGRGSGANVLTF. The CDR3 DNA sequence: TGTGCCAGCAGTTACATGAGGACAGGCCGGGGATCTGGGGCCAACGTCCTGACTTTC. This chain connects TRBV6-2 or TRBV6-3 to TRBJ2-6; TRBD1 matches at 7 bases. This CDR3 has 19 residues. Looked up from germline, CDR1 is MNHEY and CDR2 is SVGEGT. J gave up 1 base and V 2 bases, and 11 bases lay outside the gene matches.

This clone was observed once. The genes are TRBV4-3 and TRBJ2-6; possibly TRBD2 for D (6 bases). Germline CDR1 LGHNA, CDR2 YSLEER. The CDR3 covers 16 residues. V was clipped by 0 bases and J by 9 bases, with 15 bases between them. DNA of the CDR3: TGCGCCAGCAGCCAAGATTCGGGGGTATGGGTCAACGTCCTGACTTTC. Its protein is CASSQDSGVWVNVLTF.